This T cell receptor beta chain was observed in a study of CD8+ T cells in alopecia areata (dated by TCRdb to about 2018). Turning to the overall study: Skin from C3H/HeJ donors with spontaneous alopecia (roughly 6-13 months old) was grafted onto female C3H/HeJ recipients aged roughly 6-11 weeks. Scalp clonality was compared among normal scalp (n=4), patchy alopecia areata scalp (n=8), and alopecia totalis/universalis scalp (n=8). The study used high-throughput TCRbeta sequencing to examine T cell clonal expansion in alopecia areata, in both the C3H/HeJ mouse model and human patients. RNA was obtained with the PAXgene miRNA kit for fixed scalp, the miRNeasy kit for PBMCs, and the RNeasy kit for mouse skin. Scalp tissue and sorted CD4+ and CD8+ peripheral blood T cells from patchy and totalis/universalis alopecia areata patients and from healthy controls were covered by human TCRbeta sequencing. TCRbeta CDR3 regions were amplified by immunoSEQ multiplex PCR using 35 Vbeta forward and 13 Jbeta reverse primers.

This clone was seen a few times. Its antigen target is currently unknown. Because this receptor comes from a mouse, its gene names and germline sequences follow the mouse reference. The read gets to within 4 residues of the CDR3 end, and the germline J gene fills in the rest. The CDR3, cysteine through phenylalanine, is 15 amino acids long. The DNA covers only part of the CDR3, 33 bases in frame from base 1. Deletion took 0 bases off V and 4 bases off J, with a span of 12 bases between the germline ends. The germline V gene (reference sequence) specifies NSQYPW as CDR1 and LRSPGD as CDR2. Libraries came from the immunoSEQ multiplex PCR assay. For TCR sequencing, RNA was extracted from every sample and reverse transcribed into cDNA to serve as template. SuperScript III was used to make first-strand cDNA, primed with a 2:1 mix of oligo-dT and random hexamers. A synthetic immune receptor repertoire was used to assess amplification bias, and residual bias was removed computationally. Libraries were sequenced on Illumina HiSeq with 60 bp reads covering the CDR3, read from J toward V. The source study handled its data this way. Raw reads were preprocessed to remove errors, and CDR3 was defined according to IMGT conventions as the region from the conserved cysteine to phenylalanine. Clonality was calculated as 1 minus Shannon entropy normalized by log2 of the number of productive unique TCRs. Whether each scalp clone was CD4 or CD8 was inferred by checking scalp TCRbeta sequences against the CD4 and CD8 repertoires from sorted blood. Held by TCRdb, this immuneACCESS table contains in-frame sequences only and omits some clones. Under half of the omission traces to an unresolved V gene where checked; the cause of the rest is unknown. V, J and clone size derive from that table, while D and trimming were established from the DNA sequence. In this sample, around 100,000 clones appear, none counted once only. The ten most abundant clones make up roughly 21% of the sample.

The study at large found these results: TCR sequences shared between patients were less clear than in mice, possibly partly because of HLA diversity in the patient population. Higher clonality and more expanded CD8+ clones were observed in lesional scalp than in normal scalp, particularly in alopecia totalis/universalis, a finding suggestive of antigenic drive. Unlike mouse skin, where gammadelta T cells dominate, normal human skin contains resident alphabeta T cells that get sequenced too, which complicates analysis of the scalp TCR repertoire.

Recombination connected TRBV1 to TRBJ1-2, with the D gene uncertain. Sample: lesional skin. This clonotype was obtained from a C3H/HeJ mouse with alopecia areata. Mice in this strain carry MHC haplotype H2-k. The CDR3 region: CTCSAEYQEVSDYTF. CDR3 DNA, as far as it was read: TGCACCTGCAGTGCAGAATATCAGGAAGTCTCC.